These 3 T cell receptor beta chains share one sample of origin, sequenced in a study of cytomegalovirus exposure and HLA in healthy donors. This PCR relied on a set of 60 Vbeta primers and 13 Jbeta primers. Assay: immunoSEQ multiplex PCR; the TCRdb copy retains only in-frame clones and omits some. The sample has some 190,000 clones; more than 75% are singletons. The sequenced sample consisted of PBMCs. These receptors were collected from a woman under 40 in good health and CMV-seropositive.

A note on this clone: One junction end does not reproduce the germline sequence, and a read error may be involved. The chain joins TRBV4-1 to TRBJ2-3, with TRBD2 identical over 10 bases. This CDR3 region has 15 residues. The germline V gene has CDR1 MGHRA and CDR2 YSYEKL. In nucleotides, the CDR3 is TGCGCCAGCAGCCAACCTAGCGGGGGCACGGATACGCAGTATTTT. Translating gives CASSQPSGGTDTQYF.

The V call is TRBV7-9, the J call TRBJ2-7; D not certain. CDR1 and CDR2 from the germline V gene are SEHNR and FQNEAQ (reference sequence). The CDR3 runs to 12 residues. The CDR3 loop reads CASAPISYEQYF. The CDR3, as DNA: TGTGCGAGCGCCCCTATCTCCTACGAGCAGTACTTC.

The rearrangement links TRBV4-3 to TRBJ2-5; 8 nucleotides align to TRBD1. This CDR3 spans 15 amino acids. The germline CDR1 and CDR2 sequences are LGHNA and YSLEER. The ends lost 0 bases at V and 4 bases at J; junction bases unmatched: 4. In DNA, the CDR3 is TGCGCCAGCAGCCAAGAGGGCAGGGGGCGAGAGACCCAGTACTTC. Protein product: CASSQEGRGRETQYF.